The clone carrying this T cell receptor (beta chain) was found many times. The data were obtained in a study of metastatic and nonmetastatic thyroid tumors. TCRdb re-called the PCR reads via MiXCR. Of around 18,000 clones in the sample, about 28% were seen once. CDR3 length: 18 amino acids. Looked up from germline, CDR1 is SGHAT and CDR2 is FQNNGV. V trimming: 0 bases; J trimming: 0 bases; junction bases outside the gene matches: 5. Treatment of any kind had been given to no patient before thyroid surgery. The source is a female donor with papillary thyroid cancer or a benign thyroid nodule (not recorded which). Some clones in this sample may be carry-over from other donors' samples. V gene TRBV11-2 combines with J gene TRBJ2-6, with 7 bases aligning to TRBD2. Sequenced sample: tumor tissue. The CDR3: CASSLDPRGSSGANVLTF. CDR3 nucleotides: TGTGCCAGCAGCTTAGACCCGCGGGGGAGCTCTGGGGCCAACGTCCTGACTTTC. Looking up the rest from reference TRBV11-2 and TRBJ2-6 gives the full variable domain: EAGVAQSPRYKIIEKRQSVAFWCNPISGHATLYWYQQILGQGPKLLIQFQNNGVVDDSQLPKDRFSAERLKGVDSTLKIQPAKLEDSAVYLCASSLDPRGSSGANVLTFGAGSRLTVL.